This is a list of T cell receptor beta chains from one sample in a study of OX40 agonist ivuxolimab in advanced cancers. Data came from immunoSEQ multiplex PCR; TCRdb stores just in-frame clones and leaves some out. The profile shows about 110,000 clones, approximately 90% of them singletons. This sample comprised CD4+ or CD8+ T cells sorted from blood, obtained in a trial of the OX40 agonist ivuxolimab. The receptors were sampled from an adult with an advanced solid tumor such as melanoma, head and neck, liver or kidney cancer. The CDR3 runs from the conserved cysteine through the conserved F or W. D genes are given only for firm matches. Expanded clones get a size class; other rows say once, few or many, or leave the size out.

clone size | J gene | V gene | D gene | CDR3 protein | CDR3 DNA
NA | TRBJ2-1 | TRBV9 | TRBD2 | CASSVVAGGPNEQFF | TGTGCCAGCAGCGTAGTAGCGGGGGGCCCCAATGAGCAGTTCTTC
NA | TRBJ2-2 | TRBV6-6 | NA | CASSYGGELFF | TGTGCCAGCAGTTATGGCGGGGAGCTGTTTTTT
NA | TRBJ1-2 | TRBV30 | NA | CAWSPTDSSSYGYTF | TGTGCCTGGAGTCCCACTGACAGTTCTTCCTATGGCTACACCTTC
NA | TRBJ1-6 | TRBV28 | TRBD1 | CASSGRQGINSPLHF | TGTGCCAGCAGTGGTCGACAGGGGATTAATTCACCCCTCCACTTT
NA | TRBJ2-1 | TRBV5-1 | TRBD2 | CASRPSGGSSYNEQFF | TGCGCCAGCAGACCTAGCGGGGGGAGCTCCTACAATGAGCAGTTCTTC
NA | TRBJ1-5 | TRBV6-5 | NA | CASSQGYREQPQHF | TGTGCCAGCAGTCAGGGGTATCGCGAGCAGCCCCAGCATTTT
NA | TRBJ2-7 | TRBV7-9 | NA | CASGVGVTYEQYF | TGTGCCAGTGGTGTGGGGGTCACCTACGAGCAGTACTTC
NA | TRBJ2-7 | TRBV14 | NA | CASSPRDNSYEQYF | TGTGCCAGCAGCCCCCGGGACAACTCCTACGAGCAGTACTTC
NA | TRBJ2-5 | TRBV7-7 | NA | CASSLGNPAETQYF | TGTGCTAGCAGCCTAGGGAATCCGGCTGAGACCCAGTACTTC
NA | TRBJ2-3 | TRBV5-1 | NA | CASSLGGRGTDTQYF | TGCGCCAGCAGCTTAGGGGGGAGAGGGACAGATACGCAGTATTTT
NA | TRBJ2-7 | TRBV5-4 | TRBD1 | CASSSRTGTYEQYF | TGTGCCAGCAGCTCGCGGACAGGAACCTACGAGCAGTACTTC
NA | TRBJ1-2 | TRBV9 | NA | CASSGTAYGYTF | TGTGCCAGCAGCGGGACAGCCTATGGCTACACCTTC
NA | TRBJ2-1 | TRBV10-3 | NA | CAISESKADRSYNEQFF | TGTGCCATCAGTGAGTCGAAAGCAGATAGGTCCTACAATGAGCAGTTCTTC
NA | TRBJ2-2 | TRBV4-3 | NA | CASSQEFRVHGLGGSTGELFF | TGCGCCAGCAGCCAAGAATTCCGGGTGCACGGGTTGGGTGGAAGCACCGGGGAGCTGTTTTTT
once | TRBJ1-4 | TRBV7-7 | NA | CASSLMGAANEKLFF | TGTGCTAGCAGCTTGATGGGGGCGGCTAATGAAAAACTGTTTTTT
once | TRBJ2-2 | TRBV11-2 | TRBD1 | CASSNPGQGHGELFF | TGTGCCAGCAGCAACCCGGGACAGGGTCACGGGGAGCTGTTTTTT
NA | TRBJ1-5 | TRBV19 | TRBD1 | CASSARQGVIGSNQPQHF | TGTGCCAGTAGTGCCCGACAGGGGGTTATTGGGAGCAATCAGCCCCAGCATTTT
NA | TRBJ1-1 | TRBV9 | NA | CASSFRGSFMNTEAFF | TGTGCCAGCAGCTTCCGGGGTAGTTTCATGAACACTGAAGCTTTCTTT
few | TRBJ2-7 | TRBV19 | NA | CASSRVRENYEQYF | TGTGCCAGTAGCCGCGTCAGGGAGAACTACGAGCAGTACTTC
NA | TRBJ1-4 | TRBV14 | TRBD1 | CASSKGGQGWKLFF | TGTGCCAGCAGCAAAGGCGGACAGGGGTGGAAACTGTTTTTT
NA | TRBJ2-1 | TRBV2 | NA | CASSEGPYNEQFF | TGTGCCAGCAGTGAGGGGCCCTACAATGAGCAGTTCTTC
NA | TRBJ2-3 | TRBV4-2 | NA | CASSQDKGDTQYF | TGTGCCAGCAGCCAAGACAAGGGTGACACGCAGTATTTT
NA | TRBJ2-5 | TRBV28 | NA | CASSLMRLRETQYF | TGTGCCAGCAGTTTGATGCGGCTCCGGGAGACCCAGTACTTC
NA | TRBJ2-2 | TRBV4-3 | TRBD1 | CASSRGQGANGELFF | TGCGCCAGCAGCCGAGGACAGGGGGCAAACGGGGAGCTGTTTTTT
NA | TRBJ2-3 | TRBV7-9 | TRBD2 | CASSSGTRNTDTQYF | TGTGCCAGCAGCTCCGGGACTAGGAACACAGATACGCAGTATTTT
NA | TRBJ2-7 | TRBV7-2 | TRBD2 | CASSPGGNSYEQYF | TGTGCCAGCAGCCCGGGGGGGAACTCCTACGAGCAGTACTTC
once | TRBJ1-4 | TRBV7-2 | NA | CASARPHGEKLFF | TGTGCCAGCGCCCGTCCTCACGGTGAAAAACTGTTTTTT
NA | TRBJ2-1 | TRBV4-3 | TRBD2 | CASSQGTSEPYNEQFF | TGCGCCAGCAGCCAAGGGACTAGCGAACCCTACAATGAGCAGTTCTTC
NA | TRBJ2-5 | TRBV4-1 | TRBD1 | CASSREPGQQETQYF | TGCGCCAGCAGCCGAGAGCCGGGACAGCAAGAGACCCAGTACTTC
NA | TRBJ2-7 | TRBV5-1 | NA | CASSRDGYEQYF | TGCGCCAGCAGCCGGGACGGCTACGAGCAGTACTTC
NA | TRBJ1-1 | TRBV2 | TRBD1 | CASLSQGGLEAFF | TGTGCCAGCCTATCCCAGGGGGGTTTAGAAGCTTTCTTT
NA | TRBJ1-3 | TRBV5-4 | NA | CASSYTYSGNTIYF | TGTGCCAGCAGCTACACATACTCTGGAAACACCATATATTTT
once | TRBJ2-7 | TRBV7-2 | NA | CASSPAYEQYF | TGTGCCAGCAGCCCCGCCTACGAGCAGTACTTC
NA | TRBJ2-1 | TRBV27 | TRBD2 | CATSLAGVNEQFF | TGTGCCACGTCCCTAGCGGGGGTGAATGAGCAGTTCTTC
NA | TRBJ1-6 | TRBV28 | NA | CASGQTVRLNNSPLHF | TGTGCCAGCGGACAGACAGTGAGACTTAATAATTCACCCCTCCACTTT
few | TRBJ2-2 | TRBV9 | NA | CASSVDSRNTGELFF | TGTGCCAGCAGCGTAGACAGCAGGAACACCGGGGAGCTGTTTTTT
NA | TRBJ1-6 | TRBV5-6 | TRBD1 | CASSLGQGTSPLHF | TGTGCCAGCAGCTTAGGACAGGGTACGTCACCCCTCCACTTT
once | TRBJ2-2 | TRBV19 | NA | CASSIAGDRELFF | TGTGCCAGTAGTATAGCGGGGGACCGGGAGCTGTTTTTT
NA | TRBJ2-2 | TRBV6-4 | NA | CASSYRDTGELFF | TGTGCCAGCAGTTACCGCGATACCGGGGAGCTGTTTTTT
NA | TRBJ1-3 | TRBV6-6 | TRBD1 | CASDRQGGNTIYF | TGTGCCAGCGATAGACAGGGGGGAAACACCATATATTTT
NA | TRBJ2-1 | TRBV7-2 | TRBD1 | CASSLEGQGYNEQFF | TGTGCCAGCAGCTTAGAGGGACAGGGCTACAATGAGCAGTTCTTC
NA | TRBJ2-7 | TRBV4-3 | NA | CASSQETGSPYEQYF | TGCGCCAGCAGCCAAGAGACGGGGAGTCCCTACGAGCAGTACTTC
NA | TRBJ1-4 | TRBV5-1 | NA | CASSGGAANEKLFF | TGCGCCAGCAGCGGGGGGGCGGCTAATGAAAAACTGTTTTTT
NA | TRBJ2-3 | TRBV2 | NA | CASMRRFSTDTQYF | TGTGCCAGCATGAGGCGATTTAGCACAGATACGCAGTATTTT
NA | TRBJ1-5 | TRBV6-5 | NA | CASRRDSNQPQHF | TGTGCCAGTAGACGGGATAGCAATCAGCCCCAGCATTTT
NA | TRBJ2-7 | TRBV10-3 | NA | CAISETGAYSYEQYF | TGTGCCATCAGCGAGACAGGAGCCTACTCCTACGAGCAGTACTTC
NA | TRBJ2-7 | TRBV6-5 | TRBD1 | CASRKGQGSSYEQYF | TGTGCCAGCAGAAAGGGACAGGGTAGCTCCTACGAGCAGTACTTC
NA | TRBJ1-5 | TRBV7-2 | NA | CASSPQGRGGPQHF | TGTGCCAGCAGTCCTCAGGGTAGGGGTGGGCCCCAGCATTTT
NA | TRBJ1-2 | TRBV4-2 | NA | CASSQLSGQNYGYTF | TGTGCCAGCAGCCAACTGAGCGGACAGAACTATGGCTACACCTTC
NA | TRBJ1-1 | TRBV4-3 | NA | CASSQDPHGMNTEAFF | TGCGCCAGCAGCCAGGACCCCCACGGGATGAACACTGAAGCTTTCTTT
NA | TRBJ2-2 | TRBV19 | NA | CASSIYGGNTGELFF | TGTGCCAGTAGTATATACGGGGGCAACACCGGGGAGCTGTTTTTT
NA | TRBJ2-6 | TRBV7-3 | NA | CASSTGPGANVLTF | TGTGCCAGCAGCACGGGTCCTGGGGCCAACGTCCTGACTTTC
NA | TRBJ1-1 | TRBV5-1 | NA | CASSRVTDTEAFF | TGCGCCAGCAGCCGAGTGACAGACACTGAAGCTTTCTTT
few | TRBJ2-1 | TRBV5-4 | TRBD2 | CASSLASGGVNEQFF | TGTGCCAGCAGCTTGGCTAGCGGGGGAGTCAATGAGCAGTTCTTC